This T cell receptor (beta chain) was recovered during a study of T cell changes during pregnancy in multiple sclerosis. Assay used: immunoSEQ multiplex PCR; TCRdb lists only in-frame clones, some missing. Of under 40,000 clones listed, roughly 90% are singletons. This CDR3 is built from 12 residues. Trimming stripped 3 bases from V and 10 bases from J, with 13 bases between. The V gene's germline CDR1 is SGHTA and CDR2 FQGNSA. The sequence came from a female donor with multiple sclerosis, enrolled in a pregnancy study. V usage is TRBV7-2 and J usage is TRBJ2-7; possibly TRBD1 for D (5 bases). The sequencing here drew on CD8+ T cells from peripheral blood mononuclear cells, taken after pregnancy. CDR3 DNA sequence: TGTGCCAGCAGCTTCCCCAGGGAATTACAGTACTTC. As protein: CASSFPRELQYF.